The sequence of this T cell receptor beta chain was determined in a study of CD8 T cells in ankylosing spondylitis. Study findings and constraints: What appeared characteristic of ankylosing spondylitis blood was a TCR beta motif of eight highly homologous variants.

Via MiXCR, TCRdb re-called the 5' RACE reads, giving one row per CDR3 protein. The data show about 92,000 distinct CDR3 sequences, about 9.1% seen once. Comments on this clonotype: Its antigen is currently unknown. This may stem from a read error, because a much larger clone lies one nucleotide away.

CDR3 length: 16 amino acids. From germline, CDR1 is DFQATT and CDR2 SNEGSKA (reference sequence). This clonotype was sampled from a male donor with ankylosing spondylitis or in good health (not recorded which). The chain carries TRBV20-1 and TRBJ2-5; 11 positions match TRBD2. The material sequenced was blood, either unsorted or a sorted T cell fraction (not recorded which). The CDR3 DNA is TGCGGTGCCCTACTAGCGGGGGCTAGGTACCAAGAGACCCAGTACTTC. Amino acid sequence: CGALLAGARYQETQYF.